Listed here are 17 T cell receptor beta chains from one sample, sequenced in a study of siplizumab effects on memory and regulatory T cells. Some clones are missing from TCRdb's copy, which holds only in-frame ones; the method was immunoSEQ multiplex PCR. Of approximately 50,000 clones detected, about 94% appear once; the ten largest clones hold roughly 18%. Sequenced sample: CD8+ T cells sorted from blood. Source of these receptors: a human donor in good health.

V is TRBV5-5 and J is TRBJ2-7; 11 positions agree with TRBD2. Trimming at V came to 0 bases and at J to 2 bases, leaving 4 bases not matched to a gene. Germline CDR1 SGHKS, CDR2 YYEKEE (reference sequence). CDR3 length equals 16 residues. CDR3 region: CASSLVAGGPPYEQYF. The CDR3 DNA reads TGTGCCAGCAGCTTGGTAGCGGGAGGGCCCCCCTACGAGCAGTACTTC.

The J gene is TRBJ2-3, the V gene TRBV12-5; 8 nucleotides agree with TRBD1. V lost 2 bases to trimming and J lost 2 bases; unmatched junction nucleotides: 12. The length of the CDR3 is 18 residues. Germline V lookup: CDR1 LGHNT, CDR2 FRNRAP. DNA of the CDR3: TGTGCTAGTGGTTTGCATAAAACCGGGACAGGAGACACAGATACGCAGTATTTT. Its translation is CASGLHKTGTGDTDTQYF.

The chain employs TRBV4-1 and TRBJ2-7; 7 nucleotides line up with TRBD1. Looked up from germline, CDR1 is MGHRA and CDR2 is YSYEKL. The CDR3 totals 13 residues. After removal of 1 base from V and 7 bases from J, the junction contained 4 bases not matched to a gene. This CDR3 reads CASSQGQGQEQYF. As DNA, the CDR3 is TGCGCCAGCAGCCAAGGACAGGGCCAAGAGCAGTACTTC.

V and J are TRBV27 and TRBJ2-7, with 7 bases aligning to TRBD2. The V gene end was trimmed by 0 bases and the J gene end by 3 bases; junction bases not matched to a gene: 8. This CDR3 has 16 residues. The germline gives CDR1 MNHEY, CDR2 SMNVEV (reference sequence). CDR3 DNA: TGTGCCAGCAGTTTATCTTGGCCGGGAGGAGTCTACGAGCAGTACTTC. As protein: CASSLSWPGGVYEQYF.

V gene TRBV9 combines with J gene TRBJ2-7; TRBD2 aligns across 11 bases. V lost 4 bases and J lost 5; bases outside the gene matches: 5. CDR1 SGDLS and CDR2 YYNGEE come from the germline V gene. This CDR3 has 14 amino acids. CDR3 sequence (DNA): TGTGCCAGCAGCTTCACTAGCGGGAGTAACGAGCAGTACTTC. Its translation: CASSFTSGSNEQYF.

J is TRBJ2-3 and V is TRBV7-3, with 10 positions matching TRBD2. This CDR3 has 15 residues. In germline, CDR1 is SGHTA, CDR2 FQGTGA. V shed 4 bases, J shed 4 bases, and the junction held 5 bases outside the gene matches. CDR3 sequence (DNA): TGTGCCAGCAGCTATACTAGCGGGATAGCAGATACGCAGTATTTT. The encoded protein is CASSYTSGIADTQYF.

The chain carries TRBV5-4 and TRBJ2-7; D remains ambiguous. The CDR3 loop spans 11 amino acids. Between the trimmed V and J ends, which lost 4 bases and 0 bases, there was a span of 2 bases. Germline-derived CDR1 and CDR2 are SGHNT and YYREEE (reference sequence). The DNA of the CDR3 is TGTGCCAGCAGCATCTCCTACGAGCAGTACTTC. This sequence encodes CASSISYEQYF.

The chain combines TRBV19 with TRBJ2-5, with TRBD2 matching 7 bases. J was trimmed by 4 bases and V by 5 bases; bases with no gene match: 10. Germline V gene data show CDR1 as LNHDA and CDR2 as SQIVND (reference sequence). CDR3 length: 15 amino acids. CDR3 bases: TGTGCCAGTAGTCAGGGCGGGAGATCGGTAGAGACCCAGTACTTC. This translates into CASSQGGRSVETQYF.

This clone came up once. The chain carries TRBV10-1 and TRBJ2-1; D tentatively fits TRBD1 or TRBD2 (5 bases each). Germline V gene sequence: CDR1 WNHNN, CDR2 SYGVQD (reference sequence). This CDR3 spans 19 amino acids. V dropped 4 bases and J dropped 0 bases, with 22 bases sitting between them. The chain's CDR3 is CASSGPRAWGTYSYNEQFF. As DNA, the CDR3 is TGCGCCAGCAGTGGACCGAGGGCCTGGGGGACCTACTCCTACAATGAGCAGTTCTTC.

The chain is built from TRBV7-9 and TRBJ1-2, with a possible D match to TRBD1 (5 bases). This CDR3 has 15 amino acids. V was clipped by 2 bases and J by 6 bases, with 16 bases between them. Germline CDR1 reads SEHNR; CDR2 reads FQNEAQ (reference sequence). CDR3 loop: CASSLPPEEGDGYTF. DNA of the CDR3: TGTGCCAGCAGCTTACCCCCGGAGGAAGGGGATGGCTACACCTTC.

V usage is TRBV7-9 and J usage is TRBJ2-7; TRBD2 agrees at 13 bases. The CDR3 contains 15 residues. V dropped 5 bases and J dropped 8; count of bases not matched to a gene: 9. Germline V gene lookup returns CDR1 SEHNR and CDR2 FQNEAQ (reference sequence). Written as DNA, the CDR3 is TGTGCCAGCAGCACCTCCGGGACTAGCGGGACTCAGCAGTACTTC. Amino acid sequence: CASSTSGTSGTQQYF.

V usage is TRBV28 and J usage is TRBJ2-7, with TRBD2 identical over 9 bases. This CDR3 region has 15 residues. V lost 5 bases to trimming and J lost 5 bases; unmatched junction nucleotides: 10. CDR1 MDHEN and CDR2 SYDVKM come from the germline V gene. The CDR3, as DNA: TGTGCCAGCAGTCCAGGAGGCGGGAGGGTGGACGAGCAGTACTTC. It specifies CASSPGGGRVDEQYF. The variable domain in full, with the rest retrieved from reference TRBV28 and TRBJ2-7, is DVKVTQSSRYLVKRTGEKVFLECVQDMDHENMFWYRQDPGLGLRLIYFSYDVKMKEKGDIPEGYSVSREKKERFSLILESASTNQTSMYLCASSPGGGRVDEQYFGPGTRLTVT.

The CDR3 DNA is TGTGCCAGCAGCCCCCTTGGTCCCAATGAGCAGTTCTTC. It translates to CASSPLGPNEQFF. The chain uses TRBV28 and TRBJ2-1; D uncertain. V was shortened by 6 bases and J by 6 bases, with 12 bases between the two germline ends. The germline CDR1 and CDR2 sequences are MDHEN and SYDVKM. There are 13 residues in the CDR3.

The J gene is TRBJ1-1, the V gene TRBV6-1; 8 bases line up with TRBD1. Germline lookup yields CDR1 MNHNS and CDR2 SASEGT. The junction had 5 bases not matched to a gene; V was cut back by 6 bases and J by 11 bases. This CDR3 is built from 11 residues. The CDR3 sequence is CASSQGAKAFF. The CDR3, as DNA: TGTGCCAGCAGCCAGGGGGCCAAGGCTTTCTTT.

The genes are TRBV7-6 and TRBJ2-5; 12 bases align to TRBD2. The germline V gene encodes CDR1 SGHVS and CDR2 FNYEAQ. The CDR3 is 15 amino acids. With V trimmed by 5 bases and J by 1 base, 2 bases remained unmatched. The CDR3, as DNA: TGTGCCAGCAGCAAACTAGCGGGAGGCCAAGAGACCCAGTACTTC. Its translation: CASSKLAGGQETQYF.

The J gene is TRBJ2-4, the V gene TRBV4-1, with 10 bases lining up with TRBD1. Germline V gene sequence: CDR1 MGHRA, CDR2 YSYEKL. With V trimmed by 3 bases and J by 9 bases, 11 bases remained unmatched. The CDR3 is 16 amino acids. The CDR3 nucleotides read TGCGCCAGCAGCCAGAGCCCGGGACAGGGGTATGGCATTCAGTACTTC. Translated: CASSQSPGQGYGIQYF.

The chain couples TRBV20-1 to TRBJ1-2; perhaps TRBD1 as D (5 bases). This CDR3 region has 11 residues. CDR1 DFQATT and CDR2 SNEGSKA come from the germline V gene (reference sequence). CDR3 in DNA: TGCGGATCACAGGACGACTATGGCTACACCTTC. It encodes CGSQDDYGYTF.